This TCR beta chain was identified during a study of Ad26.COV2.S vaccination and SARS-CoV-2 variants. The V end lost 4 bases, the J end lost 5 bases, and 21 bases lay between the germline ends. Germline V gene data show CDR1 as SGHRS and CDR2 as YFSETQ. The CDR3 is 16 amino acids. Stated treatment: about 20 received Ad26.COV2.S at low or high dose, single or two shots; about five received placebo; per-sample allocation not given. Day 63 following the first vaccine or placebo injection was when the samples were taken. Produced via immunoSEQ multiplex PCR; TCRdb's table is partial and in-frame only. The table has roughly 420,000 clones, 89% seen once.

The J gene is TRBJ2-5, the V gene TRBV5-1; D ambiguous. The sample here was peripheral blood, taken in a trial of Ad26.COV2.S vaccine versus placebo. This TCR was recovered from a person between 18 and 65 years old who received the Ad26.COV2.S COVID-19 vaccine or a placebo. As DNA, the CDR3 is TGCGCCAGCAGCCCCGGTATACCGTTCGGGTTGGAGACCCAGTACTTC. It translates to CASSPGIPFGLETQYF.